Included here is one T cell receptor beta chain sequence, with context. Unmatched junction bases numbered 10, after V lost 8 bases and J lost 7 bases. There are 14 residues in the CDR3. CDR1 is MDHEN and CDR2 is SYDVKM in the germline V gene. The sample originates from a study of cytomegalovirus exposure and HLA in healthy donors. The study ran its PCR with 60 Vbeta and 13 Jbeta primers. TCRdb's table, derived via immunoSEQ multiplex PCR, lists solely in-frame clones and lacks some. The repertoire holds approximately 180,000 clones, with roughly 83% as singletons. The sequenced sample consisted of PBMCs. The V gene is TRBV28, the J gene TRBJ1-5; 8 bases align to TRBD1. This TCR was sampled from a woman in her 50s in good health and CMV-seronegative. CDR3 nucleotides: TGTGCCAGCGCCCTGGACAGGGTCCGGCAGCCCCAGCATTTT. Protein product: CASALDRVRQPQHF.